This is a list of T cell receptor beta chains from one sample in a study of T cell changes during pregnancy in multiple sclerosis. Repertoires were generated with immunoSEQ multiplex PCR, while TCRdb's copy carries only in-frame clones and drops some. The profile shows some 80,000 clones, roughly 90% of them singletons. The starting material was peripheral blood, obtained in the first trimester of pregnancy. These receptors were taken from a female donor in good health, enrolled as a control in a pregnancy study. The CDR3 runs from the conserved cysteine through the conserved F or W. D genes are given only for firm matches. Size is stated for part of the rows, as once, few or many counts, or as a class when the clone is expanded.

j_call v_call cdr3_length d_call clone_size cdr3_aa cdr3_nt
TRBJ1-4 TRBV27 17 TRBD1 once CASSPRDRGVSNEKLFF TGTGCCAGCAGTCCCCGGGACAGGGGGGTTTCAAATGAAAAACTGTTTTTT
TRBJ1-1 TRBV10-1 22 TRBD1 - CARVKNYSRGPRPGSEYTEAFF TGCGCCCGCGTGAAAAACTATAGCAGGGGGCCCCGCCCTGGGTCCGAATACACTGAAGCTTTCTTT
TRBJ1-6 TRBV6-4 14 TRBD1 medium-sized CASSDGQGNSPLHF TGTGCCAGCAGTGATGGACAGGGGAATTCACCCCTCCACTTT
TRBJ1-6 TRBV27 11 - few CASGGQPPLHF TGTGCCAGCGGTGGACAACCACCCCTCCACTTT
TRBJ2-5 TRBV11-2 14 TRBD1 - CASSLTRTGETQYF TGTGCCAGCAGCTTAACCCGGACAGGCGAGACCCAGTACTTC
TRBJ1-1 TRBV23-1 12 - - CASSHIIVSRFF TGCGCCAGCAGTCATATTATAGTCTCCCGTTTCTTT
TRBJ2-2 TRBV4-3 15 - - CASSQILGRGGELFF TGCGCCAGCAGCCAAATCTTGGGGCGCGGCGGGGAGCTGTTTTTT
TRBJ1-1 TRBV5-1 13 - - CASSYRLNTEAFF TGCGCCAGCAGCTACAGATTGAACACTGAAGCTTTCTTT
TRBJ2-1 TRBV19 17 - - CASSVRGPGLSYNEQFF TGTGCCAGTAGTGTGCGGGGCCCTGGCCTCTCCTACAATGAGCAGTTCTTC
TRBJ2-1 TRBV5-1 13 - - CASSLTSSNEQFF TGCGCCAGCAGCTTGACTAGCAGCAATGAGCAGTTCTTC
TRBJ1-2 TRBV28 16 TRBD1 once CASSSHAGTANYGYTF TGTGCCAGCAGCAGCCACGCGGGGACAGCCAACTATGGCTACACCTTC
TRBJ1-2 TRBV6-1 16 - - CASSEAIGAPNYGYTF TGTGCCAGCAGTGAAGCAATAGGGGCACCTAACTATGGCTACACCTTC
TRBJ2-7 TRBV18 13 - - CASSPGGSYEQYF TGTGCCAGCTCACCAGGCGGTTCCTACGAGCAGTACTTC
TRBJ2-7 TRBV29-1 14 - - CSVPRAGDPYEQYF TGCAGCGTTCCGAGGGCAGGGGATCCCTACGAGCAGTACTTC
TRBJ2-7 TRBV27 11 - - CASPCNYEQYF TGTGCCAGCCCCTGTAACTACGAGCAGTACTTC
TRBJ2-3 TRBV7-9 14 TRBD1 - CASSLTGSTDTQYF TGTGCCAGCAGCTTGACAGGGAGCACAGATACGCAGTATTTT
TRBJ1-4 TRBV19 11 - - CASSYNEKLFF TGTGCCAGTAGTTATAATGAAAAACTGTTTTTT
TRBJ1-1 TRBV11-2 16 - - CASSLDGGGHGTEAFF TGTGCCAGCAGCTTAGATGGGGGGGGGCATGGGACTGAAGCTTTCTTT
TRBJ1-4 TRBV6-5 14 TRBD1 - CASSYSRGNEKLFF TGTGCCAGCAGTTATTCCAGGGGGAATGAAAAACTGTTTTTT
TRBJ2-5 TRBV19 15 TRBD1 once CASNNRQGAGETQYF TGTGCCAGTAATAATCGACAGGGGGCCGGGGAGACCCAGTACTTC
TRBJ2-7 TRBV7-2 15 TRBD2 - CASSLVGRLAEGRYF TGTGCCAGCAGCTTAGTTGGGAGACTAGCGGAGGGCCGGTACTTC
TRBJ2-1 TRBV19 15 TRBD2 - CASSQGASGGNEQFF TGTGCCAGTAGTCAAGGGGCTAGCGGGGGCAATGAGCAGTTCTTC
TRBJ2-1 TRBV6-5 15 - - CASSPRGSSYNEQFF TGTGCCAGCAGTCCCAGGGGTAGCTCCTACAATGAGCAGTTCTTC
TRBJ1-6 TRBV18 14 - - CASSPQGENSPLHF TGTGCCAGCTCACCACAGGGGGAGAATTCACCCCTCCACTTT
TRBJ2-5 TRBV7-8 14 - - CASSRTRVQETQYF TGTGCCAGCAGCAGGACCAGGGTTCAAGAGACCCAGTACTTC
TRBJ1-2 TRBV9 14 TRBD1 - CASTRGQGYYGYTF TGTGCCAGCACCCGGGGACAGGGCTACTATGGCTACACCTTC
TRBJ2-2 TRBV27 18 TRBD2 - CASSPTASGGANTGELFF TGTGCCAGCAGTCCGACCGCTAGCGGGGGTGCAAACACCGGGGAGCTGTTTTTT
TRBJ1-1 TRBV6-5 14 TRBD1 - CASSYGQGETEAFF TGTGCCAGCAGTTACGGACAGGGGGAAACTGAAGCTTTCTTT
TRBJ2-7 TRBV5-4 12 - few CASSLGYYEQYF TGTGCCAGCAGCTTGGGTTATTACGAGCAGTACTTC
TRBJ2-7 TRBV2 13 - - CASSGGIAYEQYF TGTGCCAGCAGTGGAGGGATAGCCTACGAGCAGTACTTC
TRBJ1-3 TRBV6-5 16 - - CASSYGGRSSGNTIYF TGTGCCAGCAGTTACGGAGGACGGAGCTCTGGAAACACCATATATTTT
TRBJ1-2 TRBV4-2 17 TRBD1 - CASSSRTGGGGLYGYTF TGTGCCAGCAGCTCCCGGACAGGGGGCGGGGGTCTCTATGGCTACACCTTC
TRBJ2-1 TRBV6-6 16 - - CASSYSGPRTTNEQFF TGTGCCAGCAGTTACTCGGGACCCCGGACTACCAATGAGCAGTTCTTC
TRBJ1-2 TRBV23-1 15 - few CASSLSRGRLHGYTF TGCGCCAGCAGTCTTTCCAGGGGCAGGTTACATGGCTACACCTTC
TRBJ2-7 TRBV5-4 16 - - CASSFQTPGAWYEQYF TGTGCCAGCAGCTTTCAAACTCCAGGGGCATGGTACGAGCAGTACTTC
TRBJ1-2 TRBV20-1 11 - - CSGGQNYGYTF TGCAGTGGAGGACAGAACTATGGCTACACCTTC
TRBJ2-7 TRBV19 16 TRBD2 - CASSIQDGGGSYEQYF TGTGCCAGTAGTATTCAAGACGGGGGGGGCTCCTACGAGCAGTACTTC
TRBJ1-1 TRBV2 19 - few CASSEGMRLGQVGVTEAFF TGTGCCAGCAGTGAAGGGATGAGGCTGGGGCAGGTAGGGGTCACTGAAGCTTTCTTT
TRBJ1-2 TRBV5-4 17 TRBD1 - CASSSSRDRGRGSGYTF TGTGCCAGCAGCTCGTCCCGGGACAGGGGGCGTGGGTCTGGCTACACCTTC
TRBJ2-1 TRBV6-6 13 - - CAGNREWNNEQFF TGTGCCGGGAACCGGGAATGGAACAATGAGCAGTTCTTC
TRBJ2-5 TRBV7-2 14 TRBD2 - CASTLSGRRETQYF TGTGCCAGCACCCTTAGCGGGAGGAGGGAGACCCAGTACTTC
TRBJ2-1 TRBV6-4 12 TRBD2 - CASRGLFNEQFF TGTGCCAGCAGGGGACTATTCAATGAGCAGTTCTTC
TRBJ1-2 TRBV7-6 13 - - CASSLTASYGYTF TGTGCCAGCAGCTTAACAGCCAGCTATGGCTACACCTTC
TRBJ1-1 TRBV28 13 - few CASSFAENTEAFF TGTGCCAGCAGTTTTGCAGAAAACACTGAAGCTTTCTTT
TRBJ1-2 TRBV12-5 14 TRBD1 once CASGLAPGQDGYTF TGTGCTAGTGGTTTGGCCCCTGGACAGGATGGCTACACCTTC
TRBJ1-1 TRBV5-1 15 TRBD1 - CASSLDRDSNTEAFF TGCGCCAGCAGCTTAGACAGGGACTCGAACACTGAAGCTTTCTTT
TRBJ1-4 TRBV7-8 17 - - CASSQTPHGATNEKLFF TGTGCCAGCAGCCAGACCCCCCATGGGGCGACTAATGAAAAACTGTTTTTT
TRBJ2-1 TRBV5-4 13 TRBD2 - CASSPSGGNEQFF TGTGCCAGCAGCCCGAGCGGGGGCAATGAGCAGTTCTTC
TRBJ2-3 TRBV7-8 14 - - CASSPRLGPDTQYF TGTGCCAGCAGCCCAAGACTAGGGCCAGATACGCAGTATTTT
TRBJ2-3 TRBV11-1 16 - - CASSSRQGLSTDTQYF TGTGCCAGCAGCTCGAGACAGGGACTGAGCACAGATACGCAGTATTTT
TRBJ1-3 TRBV7-6 15 TRBD1 - CASSPNRGRGNTIYF TGTGCCAGCAGCCCCAACAGGGGACGAGGAAACACCATATATTTT
TRBJ2-3 TRBV18 15 - - CASSLPGPQGDTQYF TGTGCCAGCTCCCTACCGGGCCCACAGGGAGATACGCAGTATTTT
TRBJ2-1 TRBV27 14 - once CASSLPRQLGEQFF TGTGCCAGCAGTTTACCACGACAGCTAGGTGAGCAGTTCTTC
TRBJ2-7 TRBV2 13 TRBD1 - CARGQGANYEQYF TGTGCCAGGGGACAGGGGGCAAACTACGAGCAGTACTTC
TRBJ1-3 TRBV5-4 14 - - CASSVRGRGNTIYF TGTGCCAGCAGCGTCCGGGGGAGGGGAAACACCATATATTTT
TRBJ2-7 TRBV7-9 15 TRBD1 - CASSIGQGAVYEQYF TGTGCCAGCAGCATAGGACAGGGGGCTGTCTACGAGCAGTACTTC
TRBJ2-3 TRBV6-1 17 - - CASSDILGPPSTDTQYF TGTGCCAGCAGTGACATTCTGGGGCCTCCTAGCACAGATACGCAGTATTTT
TRBJ1-2 TRBV19 12 - - CASSPGGSGYTF TGTGCCAGTAGTCCCGGGGGGAGTGGCTACACCTTC